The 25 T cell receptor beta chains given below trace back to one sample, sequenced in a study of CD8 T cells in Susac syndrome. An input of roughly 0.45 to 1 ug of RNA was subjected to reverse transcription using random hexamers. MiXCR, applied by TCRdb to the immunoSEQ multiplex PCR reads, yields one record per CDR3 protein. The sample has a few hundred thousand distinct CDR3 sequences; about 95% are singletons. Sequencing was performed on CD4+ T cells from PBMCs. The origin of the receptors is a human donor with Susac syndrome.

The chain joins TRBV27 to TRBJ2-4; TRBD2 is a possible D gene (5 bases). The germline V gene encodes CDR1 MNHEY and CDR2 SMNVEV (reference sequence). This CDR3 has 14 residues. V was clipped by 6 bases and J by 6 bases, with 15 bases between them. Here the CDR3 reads CASSLRDFGNIQYF. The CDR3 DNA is TGTGCCAGCAGCCTCCGGGATTTTGGAAACATTCAGTACTTC.

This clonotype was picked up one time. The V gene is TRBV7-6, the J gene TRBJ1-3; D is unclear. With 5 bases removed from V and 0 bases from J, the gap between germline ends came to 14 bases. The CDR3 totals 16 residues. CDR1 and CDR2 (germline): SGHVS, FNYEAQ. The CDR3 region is CASSPYVQYSGNTIYF. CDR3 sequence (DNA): TGTGCCAGCAGCCCGTACGTACAGTACTCTGGAAACACCATATATTTT.

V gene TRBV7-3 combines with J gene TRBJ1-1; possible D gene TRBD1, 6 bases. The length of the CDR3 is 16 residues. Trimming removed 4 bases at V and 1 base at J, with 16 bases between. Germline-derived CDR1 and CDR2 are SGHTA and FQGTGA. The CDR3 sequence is CASSSGHGGRNTEAFF. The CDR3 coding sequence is TGTGCCAGCAGCTCAGGACACGGGGGGCGGAACACTGAAGCTTTCTTT.

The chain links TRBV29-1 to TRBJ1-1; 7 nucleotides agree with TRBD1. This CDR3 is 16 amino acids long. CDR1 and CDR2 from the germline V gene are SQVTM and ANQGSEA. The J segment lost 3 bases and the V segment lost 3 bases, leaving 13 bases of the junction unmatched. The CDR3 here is CSVDEYRGWKDTEAFF. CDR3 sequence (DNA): TGCAGCGTTGATGAATACAGGGGATGGAAGGACACTGAAGCTTTCTTT.

This CDR3 is CASSLAQGYGYTF. CDR3 DNA sequence: TGTGCCAGCAGCTTAGCCCAGGGCTATGGCTACACCTTC. The V call is TRBV7-2, the J call TRBJ1-2, with D possibly being TRBD1 (5 bases). The CDR3 extends over 13 amino acids. V lost 0 bases, J lost 4 bases, and 6 bases lay in between. Per the germline V gene, CDR1 is SGHTA and CDR2 is FQGNSA.

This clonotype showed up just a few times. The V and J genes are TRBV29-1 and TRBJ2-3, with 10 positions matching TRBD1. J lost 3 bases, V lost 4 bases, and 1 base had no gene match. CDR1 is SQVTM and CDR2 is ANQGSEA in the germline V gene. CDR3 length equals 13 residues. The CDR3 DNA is TGCAGCGTTGGACAGGGGGCAACAGATACGCAGTATTTT. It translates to CSVGQGATDTQYF.

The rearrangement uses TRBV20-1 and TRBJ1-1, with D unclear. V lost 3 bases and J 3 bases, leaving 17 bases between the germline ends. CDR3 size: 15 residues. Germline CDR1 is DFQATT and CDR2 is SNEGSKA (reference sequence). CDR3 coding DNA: TGCAGTGCTAGCGGCCAGCTAGGCTTTGACACTGAAGCTTTCTTT. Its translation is CSASGQLGFDTEAFF.

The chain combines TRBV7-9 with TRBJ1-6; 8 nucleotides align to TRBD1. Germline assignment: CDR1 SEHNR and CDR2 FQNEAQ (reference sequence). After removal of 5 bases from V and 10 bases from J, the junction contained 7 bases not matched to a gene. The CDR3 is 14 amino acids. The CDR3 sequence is CASSRRQGMSPLHF. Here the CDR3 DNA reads TGTGCCAGCAGCCGGAGACAGGGGATGTCACCCCTCCACTTT.

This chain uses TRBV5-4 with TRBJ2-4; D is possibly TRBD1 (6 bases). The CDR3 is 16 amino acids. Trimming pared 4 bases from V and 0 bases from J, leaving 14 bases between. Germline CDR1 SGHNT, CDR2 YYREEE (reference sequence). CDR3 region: CASSPRDTRAKNIQYF. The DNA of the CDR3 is TGTGCCAGCAGCCCCCGGGACACGAGAGCCAAAAACATTCAGTACTTC.

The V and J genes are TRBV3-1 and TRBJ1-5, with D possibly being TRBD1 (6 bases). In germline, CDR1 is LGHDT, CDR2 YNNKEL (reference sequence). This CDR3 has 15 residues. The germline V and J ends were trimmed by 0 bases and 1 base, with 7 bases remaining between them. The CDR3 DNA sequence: TGTGCCAGCAGCCAAGATGGGGGCAGCAATCAGCCCCAGCATTTT. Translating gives CASSQDGGSNQPQHF.

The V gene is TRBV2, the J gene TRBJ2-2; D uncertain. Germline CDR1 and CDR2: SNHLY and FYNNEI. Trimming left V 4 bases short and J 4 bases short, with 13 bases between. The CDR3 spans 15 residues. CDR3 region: CASSADWPSTGELFF. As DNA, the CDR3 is TGTGCCAGCAGTGCTGATTGGCCCAGCACCGGGGAGCTGTTTTTT.

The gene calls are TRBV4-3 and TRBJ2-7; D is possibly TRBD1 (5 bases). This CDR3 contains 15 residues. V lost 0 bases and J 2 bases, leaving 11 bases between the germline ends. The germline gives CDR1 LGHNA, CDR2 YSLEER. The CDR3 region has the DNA TGCGCCAGCAGCCAAGATCAGACAGTCACCTACGAGCAGTACTTC. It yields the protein CASSQDQTVTYEQYF.

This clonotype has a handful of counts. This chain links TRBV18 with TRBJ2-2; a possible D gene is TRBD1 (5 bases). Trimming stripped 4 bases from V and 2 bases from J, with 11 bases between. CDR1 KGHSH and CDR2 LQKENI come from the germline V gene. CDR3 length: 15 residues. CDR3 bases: TGTGCCAGCTCACAGGGGCAGAAAAACACCGGGGAGCTGTTTTTT. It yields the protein CASSQGQKNTGELFF.

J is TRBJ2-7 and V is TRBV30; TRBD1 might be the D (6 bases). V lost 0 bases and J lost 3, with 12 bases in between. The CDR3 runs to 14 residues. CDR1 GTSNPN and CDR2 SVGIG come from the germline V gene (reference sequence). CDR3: CAWSVRYRDYEQYF. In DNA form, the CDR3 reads TGTGCCTGGAGTGTACGGTACAGGGACTACGAGCAGTACTTC.

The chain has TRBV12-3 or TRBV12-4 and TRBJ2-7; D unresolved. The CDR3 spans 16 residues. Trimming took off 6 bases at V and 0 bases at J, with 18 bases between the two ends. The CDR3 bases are TGTGCCAGCAGCGTGCCCCCATCGGCTAGCTCCTACGAGCAGTACTTC. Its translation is CASSVPPSASSYEQYF.

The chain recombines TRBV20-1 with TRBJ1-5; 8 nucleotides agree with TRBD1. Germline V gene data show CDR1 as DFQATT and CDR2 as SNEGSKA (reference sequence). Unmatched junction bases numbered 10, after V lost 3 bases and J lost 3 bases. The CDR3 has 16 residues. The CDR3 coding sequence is TGCAGTGCTAGGGGAGGAGCAGGGGGCTTCAATCAGCCCCAGCATTTT. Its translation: CSARGGAGGFNQPQHF.

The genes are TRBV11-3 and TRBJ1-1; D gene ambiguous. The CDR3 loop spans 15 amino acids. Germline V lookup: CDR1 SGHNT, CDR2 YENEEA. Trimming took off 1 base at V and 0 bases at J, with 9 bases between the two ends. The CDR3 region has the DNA TGTGCCAGCAGCTTAGTAGTCGGGATGAACACTGAAGCTTTCTTT. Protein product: CASSLVVGMNTEAFF. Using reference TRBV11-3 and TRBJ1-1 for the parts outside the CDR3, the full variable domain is EAGVVQSPRYKIIEKKQPVAFWCNPISGHNTLYWYLQNLGQGPELLIRYENEEAVDDSQLPKDRFSAERLKGVDSTLKIQPAELGDSAVYLCASSLVVGMNTEAFFGQGTRLTVV.

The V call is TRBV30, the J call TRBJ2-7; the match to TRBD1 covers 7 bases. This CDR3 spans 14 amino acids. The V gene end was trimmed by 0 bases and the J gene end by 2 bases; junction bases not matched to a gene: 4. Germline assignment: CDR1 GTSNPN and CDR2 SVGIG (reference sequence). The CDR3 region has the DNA TGTGCCTGGAGTGTAGACAGGGCGGCCTACGAGCAGTACTTC. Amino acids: CAWSVDRAAYEQYF.

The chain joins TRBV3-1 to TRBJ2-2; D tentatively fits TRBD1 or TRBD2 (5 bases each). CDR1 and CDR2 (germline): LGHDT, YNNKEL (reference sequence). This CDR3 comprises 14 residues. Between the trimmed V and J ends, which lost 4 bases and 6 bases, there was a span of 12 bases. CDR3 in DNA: TGTGCCAGCAGCCTGAGGGGATCGTCCGGGGAGCTGTTTTTT. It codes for CASSLRGSSGELFF.

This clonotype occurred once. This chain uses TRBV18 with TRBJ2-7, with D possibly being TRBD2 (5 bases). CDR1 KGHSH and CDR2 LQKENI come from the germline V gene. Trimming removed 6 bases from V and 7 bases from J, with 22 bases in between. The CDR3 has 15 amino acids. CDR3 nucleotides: TGTGCCAGCTCTCGGTACGGGAAGGGCCTTGGAGAGCAGTACTTC. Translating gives CASSRYGKGLGEQYF.

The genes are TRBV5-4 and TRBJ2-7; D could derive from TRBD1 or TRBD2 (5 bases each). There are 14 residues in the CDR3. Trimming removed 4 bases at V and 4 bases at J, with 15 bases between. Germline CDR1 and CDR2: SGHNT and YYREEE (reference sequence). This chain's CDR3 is CASSAGGQQYEQYF. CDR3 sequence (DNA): TGTGCCAGCAGCGCTGGGGGTCAACAATACGAGCAGTACTTC.

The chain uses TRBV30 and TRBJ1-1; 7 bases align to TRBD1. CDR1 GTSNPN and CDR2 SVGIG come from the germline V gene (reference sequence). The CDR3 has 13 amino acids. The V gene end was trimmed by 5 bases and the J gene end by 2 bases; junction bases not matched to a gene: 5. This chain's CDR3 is CAWVRDSNTEAFF. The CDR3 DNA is TGTGCCTGGGTTCGGGACAGCAACACTGAAGCTTTCTTT.

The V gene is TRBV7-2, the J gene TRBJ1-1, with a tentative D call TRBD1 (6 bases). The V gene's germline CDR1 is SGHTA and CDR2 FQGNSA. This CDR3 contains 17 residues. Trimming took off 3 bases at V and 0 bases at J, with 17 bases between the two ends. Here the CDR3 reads CASSLVVPRGMNTEAFF. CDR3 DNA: TGTGCCAGCAGCTTGGTGGTTCCTAGGGGGATGAACACTGAAGCTTTCTTT.

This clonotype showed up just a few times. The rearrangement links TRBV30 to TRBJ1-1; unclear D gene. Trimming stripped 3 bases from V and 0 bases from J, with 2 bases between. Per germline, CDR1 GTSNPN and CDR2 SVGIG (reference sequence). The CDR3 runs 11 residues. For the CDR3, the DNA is TGTGCCTGGAGGGTGAACACTGAAGCTTTCTTT. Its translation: CAWRVNTEAFF.

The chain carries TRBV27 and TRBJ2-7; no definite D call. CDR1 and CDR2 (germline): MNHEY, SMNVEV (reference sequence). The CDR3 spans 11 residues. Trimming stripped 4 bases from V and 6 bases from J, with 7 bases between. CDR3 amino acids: CASSSRREQYF. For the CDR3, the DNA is TGTGCCAGCAGTTCCCGACGCGAGCAGTACTTC.